A selection of T cell receptor beta chains follows, all from one sample in a study of T cell responses to AZD1222 COVID-19 vaccine. The assay was immunoSEQ multiplex PCR, and TCRdb's table has in-frame clones only and misses some. Of roughly 160,000 clones in the sample, roughly 89% were seen once. The sample here was peripheral blood, taken 28 days after the second AZD1222 dose. The receptors derive from an adult who received the AZD1222 COVID-19 vaccine. CDR3s include the opening cysteine and the closing phenylalanine or tryptophan. D genes are given only for firm matches. Clone size is given for some rows only: seen once, a few or many times, or a class if the clone is expanded.

>.|TRBV6-5|.|TRBJ2-1
CASSYSTRYEQFF
TGTGCCAGCAGTTACTCGACGAGATATGAGCAGTTCTTC
>TRBD2|TRBV11-2|.|TRBJ2-5
CASSAGLAGSETQYF
TGTGCCAGCAGCGCGGGACTAGCGGGGTCGGAGACCCAGTACTTC
>.|TRBV5-5|.|TRBJ1-6
CASSLQTGNSNSPLHF
TGTGCCAGCAGCCTTCAGACAGGAAACTCTAATTCACCCCTCCACTTT
>TRBD2|TRBV7-8|.|TRBJ2-3
CASRTLAGPSTDTQYF
TGTGCCAGCAGGACACTAGCGGGGCCTAGCACAGATACGCAGTATTTT
>TRBD2|TRBV3-1/TRBV3-2|.|TRBJ2-2
CASSALAGAGTGELFF
TGTGCCAGCAGTGCACTAGCGGGGGCAGGCACCGGGGAGCTGTTTTTT
>.|TRBV19|.|TRBJ1-2
CASFSGGYGYTF
TGTGCCTCCTTCTCGGGGGGCTATGGCTACACCTTC
>.|TRBV6-5|.|TRBJ1-2
CASSPRLYGYTF
TGTGCCAGCAGTCCCCGCCTTTATGGCTACACCTTC
>TRBD1|TRBV9|.|TRBJ2-3
CASARPQGATDTQYF
TGTGCCAGCGCTCGACCCCAGGGGGCCACAGATACGCAGTATTTT
>TRBD2|TRBV3-1/TRBV3-2|.|TRBJ2-4
CASSQGTSGGVRKNIQYF
TGTGCCAGCAGCCAAGGGACTAGCGGGGGGGTAAGGAAAAACATTCAGTACTTC
>.|TRBV5-6|.|TRBJ1-4
CASSLGTPEKLFF
TGTGCCAGCAGCTTGGGGACGCCGGAAAAACTGTTTTTT
>.|TRBV5-4|.|TRBJ2-2
CASSLGWANTGELFF
TGTGCCAGCAGCTTAGGATGGGCGAACACCGGGGAGCTGTTTTTT
>TRBD2|TRBV18|.|TRBJ2-7
CASSLGTSGVLSYEQYF
TGTGCCAGCTCTCTAGGGACTAGCGGGGTCCTCTCCTACGAGCAGTACTTC
>.|TRBV3-1/TRBV3-2|.|TRBJ1-2
CASSQATGGGYTF
TGTGCCAGCAGCCAAGCTACAGGAGGTGGCTACACCTTC
>TRBD1|TRBV19|.|TRBJ2-7
CASSIGTGPYEQYF
TGTGCCAGTAGTATAGGGACAGGGCCCTACGAGCAGTACTTC
>.|TRBV7-6|.|TRBJ2-1
CASSLGTDPLYNEQFF
TGTGCCAGCAGCTTAGGGACAGACCCCCTTTACAATGAGCAGTTCTTC
>.|TRBV9|.|TRBJ2-7
CASSVGGGPEQYF
TGTGCCAGCAGCGTAGGAGGGGGTCCCGAGCAGTACTTC
>.|TRBV3-1/TRBV3-2|.|TRBJ1-2
CASSQDHIGLANYGYTF
TGTGCCAGCAGCCAAGATCACATCGGGCTAGCTAACTATGGCTACACCTTC
>TRBD1|TRBV7-2|once|TRBJ1-5
CASSFRTGDWYSNQPQHF
TGTGCCAGCAGCTTTCGGACAGGGGACTGGTATAGCAATCAGCCCCAGCATTTT
>.|TRBV2|few|TRBJ2-1
CASSEKGRARGFF
TGTGCCAGCAGTGAAAAAGGGCGGGCTAGGGGGTTCTTC
>TRBD2|TRBV4-2|.|TRBJ2-5
CASSLYWTSGGGQETQYF
TGTGCCAGCAGCCTTTATTGGACTAGCGGGGGCGGACAAGAGACCCAGTACTTC
>TRBD1|TRBV5-1|.|TRBJ1-1
CASSITGTGRTEAFF
TGCGCCAGCAGCATTACCGGGACAGGGAGAACTGAAGCTTTCTTT
>TRBD1|TRBV7-9|.|TRBJ1-1
CASSSRGGLTEAFF
TGTGCCAGCAGCTCTCGAGGGGGCCTCACTGAAGCTTTCTTT
>.|TRBV12-5|.|TRBJ2-1
CASGLVLARTSDNEQFF
TGTGCTAGTGGTTTGGTCCTAGCGCGGACCTCCGACAATGAGCAGTTCTTC
>.|TRBV29-1|.|TRBJ1-2
CSVEVEGPSWGYTF
TGCAGCGTTGAAGTAGAGGGCCCCTCCTGGGGCTACACCTTC
>.|TRBV25-1|.|TRBJ1-6
CASSAGSPLHF
TGTGCCAGCAGTGCAGGGTCACCCCTCCACTTT
>.|TRBV6-5|.|TRBJ1-5
CASSSQGTNQPQHF
TGTGCCAGCAGTTCGCAGGGGACCAATCAGCCCCAGCATTTT
>.|TRBV4-1|.|TRBJ2-7
CASSHDPAYEQYF
TGCGCCAGCAGCCATGACCCCGCCTACGAGCAGTACTTC
>.|TRBV12-3/TRBV12-4|once|TRBJ2-7
CASSLDSRYEQYF
TGTGCCAGCAGTTTAGACAGCCGCTACGAGCAGTACTTC
>TRBD1|TRBV7-8|.|TRBJ1-4
CASSVEPGQGDEKLFF
TGTGCCAGCAGCGTTGAGCCGGGACAGGGTGATGAAAAACTGTTTTTT
>TRBD2|TRBV5-4|once|TRBJ2-5
CASSLRLAGRQETQYF
TGTGCCAGCAGCCTTAGACTAGCGGGGAGACAAGAGACCCAGTACTTC
>TRBD1|TRBV5-1|once|TRBJ2-7
CASSDRVRDEQYF
TGCGCCAGCAGCGACAGGGTGAGGGACGAGCAGTACTTC
>.|TRBV7-9|.|TRBJ1-5
CASSDHRGRGTSSNQPQHF
TGTGCCAGCAGCGATCACCGAGGTCGGGGAACGTCGTCCAATCAGCCCCAGCATTTT
>.|TRBV9|.|TRBJ1-1
CASSVGDRKGNTEAFF
TGTGCCAGCAGCGTAGGAGACAGGAAGGGGAACACTGAAGCTTTCTTT
>TRBD2|TRBV11-2|.|TRBJ2-5
CASRPIAGGGETQYF
TGTGCCAGCAGACCGATAGCGGGGGGTGGGGAGACCCAGTACTTC
>.|TRBV7-9|.|TRBJ2-1
CASKDGRNEQFF
TGTGCCAGCAAAGACGGCCGAAATGAGCAGTTCTTC
>.|TRBV27|.|TRBJ2-2
CASSSASEHRELFF
TGTGCCAGCAGTTCGGCTAGCGAGCACCGGGAGCTGTTTTTT
>.|TRBV18|few|TRBJ2-3
CASPRGAGESDTQYF
TGTGCCAGCCCTCGGGGGGCAGGGGAGTCAGATACGCAGTATTTT
>.|TRBV6-5|.|TRBJ2-2
CASSYSRSGVTGELFF
TGTGCCAGCAGTTACTCGAGGTCGGGGGTCACTGGGGAGCTGTTTTTT